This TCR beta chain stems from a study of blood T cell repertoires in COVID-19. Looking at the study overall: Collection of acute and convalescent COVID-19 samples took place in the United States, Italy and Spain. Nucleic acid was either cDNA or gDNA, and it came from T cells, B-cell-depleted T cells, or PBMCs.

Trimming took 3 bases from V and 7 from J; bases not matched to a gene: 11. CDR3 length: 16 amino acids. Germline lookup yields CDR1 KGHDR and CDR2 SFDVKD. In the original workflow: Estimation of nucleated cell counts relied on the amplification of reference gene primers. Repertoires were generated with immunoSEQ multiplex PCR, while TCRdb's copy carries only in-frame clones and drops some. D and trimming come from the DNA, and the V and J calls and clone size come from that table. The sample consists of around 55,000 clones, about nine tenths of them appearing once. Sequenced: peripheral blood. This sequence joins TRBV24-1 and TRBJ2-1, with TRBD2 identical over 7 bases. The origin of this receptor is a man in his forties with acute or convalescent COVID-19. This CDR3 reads CATSDKAGEVGNEQFF. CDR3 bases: TGTGCCACCAGTGATAAGGCGGGAGAAGTAGGGAATGAGCAGTTCTTC.